One sample yielded the 28 T cell receptor beta chains listed below, sequenced in a study of patients and donors after allogeneic stem cell transplantation. TCRdb called the RT-PCR reads again in MiXCR, with one record for every CDR3 protein. The sample has 90,000 to 130,000 distinct CDR3 sequences, over 30% seen once. The specimen was blood, either unsorted or a sorted T cell fraction (not recorded which). The receptors were gathered from a human donor who was either an allogeneic HSCT recipient or a stem cell or donor lymphocyte infusion donor (not recorded which). It is not recorded whose cells these are; they may come from a transplant donor.

This clonotype turned up a few times. The V and J genes are TRBV7-2 and TRBJ1-5; a possible D gene is TRBD1 (5 bases). Germline V CDR1 and CDR2: SGHTA, FQGNSA. CDR3 length equals 14 residues. V lost 0 bases and J 7 bases, leaving 10 bases between the germline ends. The CDR3 coding sequence is TGTGCCAGCAGCTTAGCTGGGGGGAGACAGCCCCAGCATTTT. Amino acid sequence: CASSLAGGRQPQHF. The variable domain in full, completed from reference TRBV7-2 and TRBJ1-5, reads GAGVSQSPSNKVTEKGKDVELRCDPISGHTALYWYRQSLGQGLEFLIYFQGNSAPDKSGLPSDRFSAERTGGSVSTLTIQRTQQEDSAVYLCASSLAGGRQPQHFGDGTRLSIL.

This clonotype was picked up many times. This chain joins TRBV7-2 and TRBJ1-5; a possible D gene is TRBD1 (5 bases). Trimming removed 5 bases from V and 7 bases from J, with 18 bases in between. Per germline, CDR1 SGHTA and CDR2 FQGNSA. This CDR3 spans 15 amino acids. CDR3 sequence: CASSPVLLGVQPQHF. Here the CDR3 DNA reads TGTGCCAGCAGCCCGGTCCTTTTGGGGGTGCAGCCCCAGCATTTT. Complete variable domain (other parts from reference TRBV7-2 and TRBJ1-5): GAGVSQSPSNKVTEKGKDVELRCDPISGHTALYWYRQSLGQGLEFLIYFQGNSAPDKSGLPSDRFSAERTGGSVSTLTIQRTQQEDSAVYLCASSPVLLGVQPQHFGDGTRLSIL.

This clonotype was detected a few times. The chain uses TRBV7-2 and TRBJ1-2, with TRBD1 matching 9 bases. This CDR3 has 14 residues. V trimming: 5 bases; J trimming: 4 bases; junction bases outside the gene matches: 5. Germline CDR1 SGHTA, CDR2 FQGNSA. CDR3 residues: CASSLGQGRYGYTF. DNA of the CDR3: TGTGCCAGCAGCCTGGGACAGGGCCGCTATGGCTACACCTTC.

The J gene is TRBJ1-2, the V gene TRBV4-3, with D uncertain. Trimming took off 0 bases at V and 0 bases at J, with 8 bases between the two ends. In germline, CDR1 is LGHNA, CDR2 YSLEER. CDR3 length equals 15 residues. DNA of the CDR3: TGCGCCAGCAGCCAAGATACCTCTTCTAACTATGGCTACACCTTC. Its protein is CASSQDTSSNYGYTF.

The chain links TRBV3-1 to TRBJ1-1; D is possibly TRBD1 (5 bases). The CDR3 length is 14 residues. Trimming removed 4 bases from V and 4 bases from J, with 13 bases in between. CDR1 is LGHDT, CDR2 YNNKEL, per germline (reference sequence). The CDR3 DNA reads as TGTGCCAGCAGCCCAAACCGGGGGGGCACTGAAGCTTTCTTT. It codes for CASSPNRGGTEAFF.

The chain recombines TRBV12-3 or TRBV12-4 with TRBJ2-1; D uncertain. Deletions cut 6 bases from V and 6 bases from J, with 18 bases between. The CDR3 loop spans 15 amino acids. The CDR3 DNA is TGTGCCAGCAGGCCCCATCTTGAGACCCGCAATGAGCAGTTCTTC. Translating gives CASRPHLETRNEQFF.

This chain uses TRBV29-1 with TRBJ2-7; D ambiguous. Trimming stripped 7 bases from V and 4 bases from J, with 14 bases between. There are 12 residues in the CDR3. The germline CDR1 and CDR2 sequences are SQVTM and ANQGSEA. CDR3 sequence (DNA): TGCAGCGCTGGAGAGGTGCATTACGAGCAGTACTTC. Amino acids: CSAGEVHYEQYF.

The chain joins TRBV28 to TRBJ1-1; TRBD1 is a possible D gene (6 bases). V was shortened by 4 bases and J by 4 bases, with 10 bases between the two germline ends. Looked up from germline, CDR1 is MDHEN and CDR2 is SYDVKM. The CDR3 is 13 residues long. The CDR3 DNA reads TGTGCCAGCAGTTCAACAGGGCGCACTGAAGCTTTCTTT. It encodes CASSSTGRTEAFF.

V and J are TRBV4-1 and TRBJ2-1, with 7 nucleotides matching TRBD1. Germline-derived CDR1 and CDR2 are MGHRA and YSYEKL. The CDR3 covers 15 residues. The V gene end was trimmed by 3 bases and the J gene end by 15 bases; junction bases not matched to a gene: 17. The CDR3 sequence is CASSQTLIGTARTFF. The CDR3 coding sequence is TGCGCCAGCAGCCAGACACTAATCGGGACAGCCCGGACGTTCTTC.

In its sample, this clonotype was seen a few times. The gene calls are TRBV6-5 and TRBJ2-2; no definite D call. Per germline, CDR1 MNHEY and CDR2 SVGAGI. The ends were cut back, 2 bases at V and 4 bases at J, with 2 bases in the middle. This CDR3 region has 12 residues. The CDR3 region is CASSYATGELFF. The CDR3 region has the DNA TGTGCCAGCAGTTACGCCACCGGGGAGCTGTTTTTT.

In the case of this clonotype: Sequence at one end of the junction differs from germline and may be a read error. This sequence joins TRBV7-7 and TRBJ1-1; TRBD1 agrees at 9 bases. CDR1 and CDR2 from the germline V gene are SSHAT and FNYEAQ (reference sequence). The CDR3 is made up of 15 amino acids. The CDR3 region has the DNA TGTGCTAGCAGTCTTACCGGGACAGGGTTCGCTGAAGCTTTCTTT. Its protein is CASSLTGTGFAEAFF.

This chain joins TRBV19 and TRBJ1-5, with D perhaps matching TRBD1 (5 bases). With 4 bases removed from V and 3 bases from J, the gap between germline ends came to 10 bases. CDR1 and CDR2 (germline): LNHDA, SQIVND (reference sequence). CDR3 length: 14 amino acids. CDR3 in DNA: TGTGCCAGTAGTACCGACAGACCCAATCAGCCCCAGCATTTT. Protein product: CASSTDRPNQPQHF.

V usage is TRBV29-1 and J usage is TRBJ2-3; perhaps TRBD2 as D (7 bases). The CDR3 contains 14 residues. CDR1 is SQVTM, CDR2 ANQGSEA, per germline. Trimming cost V 1 base and J 4 bases, with 12 bases left between them. The CDR3 DNA reads as TGCAGCGTTGAAGTTACGGGGGGCCCAGATACGCAGTATTTT. Translation: CSVEVTGGPDTQYF.

The chain uses TRBV4-2 and TRBJ1-5, with 9 positions matching TRBD1. Germline loops: CDR1 LGHNA, CDR2 YNFKEQ. V shed 1 base, J shed 8 bases, and the junction held 6 bases outside the gene matches. The CDR3 spans 15 residues. The CDR3 nucleotides are TGTGCCAGCAGCCAAGGGACAGGGGATAATAAGCCCCAGCATTTT. It encodes CASSQGTGDNKPQHF.

This chain uses TRBV7-9 with TRBJ2-1, with 7 bases identical to TRBD2. Germline CDR1 SEHNR, CDR2 FQNEAQ (reference sequence). The CDR3 length is 16 residues. V lost 5 bases, J lost 0 bases, and 7 bases stayed unmatched. The CDR3 region has the DNA TGTGCCAGCAGCCCTGGGACTACCAGCTCCTACAATGAGCAGTTCTTC. It encodes CASSPGTTSSYNEQFF.

The rearrangement links TRBV10-2 to TRBJ1-3, with TRBD1 as a possible D gene (6 bases). Trimming removed 8 bases at V and 5 bases at J, with 16 bases between. This CDR3 is 14 amino acids long. CDR1 is WSHSY, CDR2 SAAADI, per germline. CDR3 residues: CASRQEGQRNTIYF. In nucleotides, the CDR3 is TGCGCCAGCCGCCAGGAAGGACAGCGAAACACCATATATTTT.

V usage is TRBV5-1 and J usage is TRBJ2-7; 10 positions match TRBD1. Germline CDR1 SGHRS, CDR2 YFSETQ. V lost 4 bases to trimming and J lost 1 base; unmatched junction nucleotides: 8. The CDR3 totals 16 residues. The CDR3: CASSPRQGAFSYEQYF. The CDR3 nucleotides read TGCGCCAGCAGCCCACGACAGGGGGCCTTTTCCTACGAGCAGTACTTC.

This chain connects TRBV5-1 to TRBJ2-7, with 10 positions matching TRBD2. Trimming cost V 3 bases and J 3 bases; bases outside gene matches: 9. Germline V gene data show CDR1 as SGHRS and CDR2 as YFSETQ. The CDR3 loop spans 16 amino acids. The CDR3 coding sequence is TGCGCCAGCAGCTCGCAACCGGGGACTAGCGACTACGAGCAGTACTTC. This encodes CASSSQPGTSDYEQYF. The full variable domain, with the rest looked up from reference TRBV5-1 and TRBJ2-7, is KAGVTQTPRYLIKTRGQQVTLSCSPISGHRSVSWYQQTPGQGLQFLFEYFSETQRNKGNFPGRFSGRQFSNSRSEMNVSTLELGDSALYLCASSSQPGTSDYEQYFGPGTRLTVT.

There are a few counts of this clonotype. The chain carries TRBV4-1 and TRBJ1-3; the match to TRBD1 covers 7 bases. The ends lost 4 bases at V and 6 bases at J; junction bases unmatched: 9. From germline, CDR1 is MGHRA and CDR2 YSYEKL. CDR3 length: 15 amino acids. This CDR3 reads CASSRLTGRLNTIYF. CDR3 sequence (DNA): TGCGCCAGCAGCCGCCTGACAGGGAGACTAAACACCATATATTTT.

The chain is built from TRBV5-6 and TRBJ2-6, with a weak D call TRBD1 (5 bases). The ends were cut back, 5 bases at V and 4 bases at J, with 13 bases in the middle. The germline V gene has CDR1 SGHDT and CDR2 YYEEEE. The CDR3 covers 15 residues. In nucleotides, the CDR3 is TGTGCCAGCAGAAAGACAGATTACGGGGCCAACGTCCTGACTTTC. It yields the protein CASRKTDYGANVLTF. The full variable domain, in which reference TRBV5-6 and TRBJ2-6 provide the parts outside the CDR3, is DAGVTQSPTHLIKTRGQQVTLRCSPKSGHDTVSWYQQALGQGPQFIFQYYEEEERQRGNFPDRFSGHQFPNYSSELNVNALLLGDSALYLCASRKTDYGANVLTFGAGSRLTVL.

The rearrangement uses TRBV12-3 or TRBV12-4 and TRBJ2-3; D might be TRBD2 (6 bases). The length of the CDR3 is 16 residues. Trimming took off 4 bases at V and 3 bases at J, with 17 bases between the two ends. Written as DNA, the CDR3 is TGTGCCAGCAGTTCGTTTGGCGGGGTACGTACAGATACGCAGTATTTT. It codes for CASSSFGGVRTDTQYF.

Turning to this clonotype: The junction differs from germline at one of its ends, possibly a read error. This chain uses TRBV6-5 with TRBJ1-5, with 7 bases identical to TRBD1. The CDR3 is 13 amino acids. Germline lookup yields CDR1 MNHEY and CDR2 SVGAGI. The CDR3 loop reads CASRPQGSQPRHF. The CDR3, as DNA: TGTGCCAGCAGGCCACAGGGGTCCCAGCCCCGGCATTTT.

This clonotype has more than one count but fewer than ten. The V call is TRBV20-1, the J call TRBJ1-1; no clear D gene. CDR3 size: 12 residues. Germline V gives CDR1 DFQATT, CDR2 SNEGSKA (reference sequence). CDR3 in DNA: TGCAGAGTCGAGGGTTTAGGAACTGAAGCTTTCTTT. Translated, it gives CRVEGLGTEAFF.

The chain employs TRBV4-2 and TRBJ2-7, with 9 positions matching TRBD1. From germline, CDR1 is LGHNA and CDR2 YNFKEQ. The CDR3 spans 14 residues. Germline trimming cut 4 bases from V and 5 bases from J; bases unmatched to any gene: 6. The CDR3, as DNA: TGTGCCAGCAGCCCCTTAGGGGACAGGGACGAGCAGTACTTC. Translating gives CASSPLGDRDEQYF.

This clonotype was counted only a few times. The chain has TRBV7-2 and TRBJ2-1; 8 positions agree with TRBD2. The V and J ends lost 3 bases and 2 bases, in that order; junction bases with no gene match: 0. This CDR3 comprises 14 residues. CDR1 is SGHTA and CDR2 is FQGNSA in the germline V gene. CDR3 sequence (DNA): TGTGCCAGCAGCTTTAGCGGGGCCTACAATGAGCAGTTCTTC. Protein product: CASSFSGAYNEQFF.

This clonotype was seen only a few times. This chain joins TRBV4-3 and TRBJ2-7; D perhaps matches TRBD1 (8 bases). Trimming cost V 4 bases and J 2 bases, with 15 bases left between them. This CDR3 is built from 15 residues. Germline V CDR1 and CDR2: LGHNA, YSLEER. CDR3 bases: TGCGCCAGCAGCCCAGGAACAGGGGGGGCCTACGAGCAGTACTTC. It specifies CASSPGTGGAYEQYF.

This clonotype was picked up many times. The chain links TRBV6-2 or TRBV6-3 to TRBJ2-7; D remains unclear. CDR3 length: 14 residues. Germline V gives CDR1 MNHEY, CDR2 SVGEGT. The V end was cut by 0 bases, the J end by 2 bases, with 8 bases between. CDR3 nucleotide sequence: TGTGCCAGCAGTTACTCCGGACCGACCTACGAGCAGTACTTC. Protein: CASSYSGPTYEQYF.

The chain couples TRBV6-2 or TRBV6-3 to TRBJ2-6; TRBD1 is a possible D gene (5 bases). The CDR3 length is 16 residues. With 5 bases removed from V and 0 bases from J, the gap between germline ends came to 11 bases. Per germline, CDR1 MNHEY and CDR2 SVGEGT. This chain's CDR3 is CASSPTVNSGANVLTF. As DNA, the CDR3 is TGTGCCAGCAGTCCGACAGTGAACTCTGGGGCCAACGTCCTGACTTTC.